This is a list of T cell receptor beta chains from one sample in a study of blood T cell repertoires in COVID-19. This table comes from immunoSEQ multiplex PCR, and its TCRdb copy is limited to in-frame clones, with some not included. The sample records some 300,000 clones, 85% being singletons. The specimen was peripheral blood. Source of these receptors: a woman aged 45-60 years with active or convalescent COVID-19. Both conserved end residues are part of each CDR3. D genes are given only for firm matches. Clone size is stated in some rows and not others, as once, few, many or a class when expanded.

CDR3 protein,CDR3 DNA,clone size,V gene,J gene,D gene
CASGGYSNSPLHF,TGTGCCTCGGGGGGTTACAGCAATTCACCCCTCCACTTT,-,TRBV30,TRBJ1-6,-
CASSFTGAGAEQYF,TGTGCCAGCAGCTTCACGGGAGCAGGAGCCGAGCAGTACTTC,-,TRBV7-3,TRBJ2-7,-
CSVETWAPQETQYF,TGCAGCGTTGAAACTTGGGCTCCCCAAGAGACCCAGTACTTC,-,TRBV29-1,TRBJ2-5,-
CASSYDVGTGGYEQYF,TGTGCCAGCAGTTACGACGTGGGGACAGGGGGCTACGAGCAGTACTTC,-,TRBV6-5,TRBJ2-7,TRBD1
CASSPPYRGKNQETQYF,TGTGCCAGCTCACCACCATATCGGGGGAAAAACCAAGAGACCCAGTACTTC,-,TRBV18,TRBJ2-5,-
CASSLAFRRVGQGAREQYF,TGCGCCAGCAGCTTGGCTTTTCGTCGGGTGGGACAGGGGGCGAGAGAGCAGTACTTC,many,TRBV5-1,TRBJ2-7,TRBD1
CASSPRGLTDTQYF,TGTGCCAGCTCACCACGTGGCCTCACAGATACGCAGTATTTT,-,TRBV18,TRBJ2-3,-
CASSARGLAGVRGSDEQFF,TGTGCCAGCAGCGCCAGGGGGCTAGCGGGAGTCAGGGGGTCGGATGAGCAGTTCTTC,few,TRBV9,TRBJ2-1,TRBD2
CASSQLSTGTGVEETQYF,TGTGCCAGCAGCCAGCTATCGACCGGGACAGGGGTGGAAGAGACCCAGTACTTC,-,TRBV7-9,TRBJ2-5,TRBD1
CASSSRRLALRGIEQFF,TGTGCCAGCAGTTCGAGACGACTAGCACTCAGAGGCATTGAGCAGTTCTTC,-,TRBV28,TRBJ2-1,TRBD2
CASSPQGIAEAFF,TGTGCCAGCAGCCCTCAGGGGATCGCTGAAGCTTTCTTT,-,TRBV12-3/TRBV12-4,TRBJ1-1,-
CASRELAGGGFYNEQFF,TGTGCCAGCAGGGAACTAGCGGGAGGAGGGTTCTACAATGAGCAGTTCTTC,-,TRBV28,TRBJ2-1,TRBD2
CASSPTEPMAPGPQHF,TGTGCCAGCAGCCCTACGGAGCCCATGGCCCCGGGGCCCCAGCATTTT,-,TRBV27,TRBJ1-5,-
CAISNKGQDYEQYF,TGTGCCATCAGCAACAAGGGACAGGACTACGAGCAGTACTTC,-,TRBV10-3,TRBJ2-7,TRBD1
CSGQGDGYTF,TGCAGCGGGCAGGGGGATGGCTACACCTTC,once,TRBV29-1,TRBJ1-2,TRBD1
CASSRETGRDNEQFF,TGTGCCAGTAGCCGTGAGACAGGGCGTGACAATGAGCAGTTCTTC,-,TRBV19,TRBJ2-1,TRBD1
CASSPSHPGAGSGNTIYF,TGTGCCAGCAGCCCCTCCCATCCCGGTGCGGGCTCTGGAAACACCATATATTTT,-,TRBV9,TRBJ1-3,-
CASSRPGTSGAVSSYNEQFF,TGTGCCAGCAGCCGTCCCGGGACTAGCGGGGCAGTCAGCTCCTACAATGAGCAGTTCTTC,-,TRBV3-1/TRBV3-2,TRBJ2-1,TRBD2
CASSLAPTGTSTNEQFF,TGTGCCAGCAGCTTAGCCCCCACCGGGACTAGCACCAATGAGCAGTTCTTC,-,TRBV7-3,TRBJ2-1,TRBD2
CASSLDLGRTEAFF,TGTGCCAGCAGCTTAGATCTGGGCCGCACTGAAGCTTTCTTT,-,TRBV7-9,TRBJ1-1,-
CASSVAPVQREFLYNEQFF,TGTGCCAGCAGCGTAGCTCCGGTACAGCGGGAGTTCCTCTACAATGAGCAGTTCTTC,-,TRBV9,TRBJ2-1,TRBD2
CASSPGRQNTEAFF,TGTGCCAGTAGCCCAGGGAGGCAGAACACTGAAGCTTTCTTT,-,TRBV19,TRBJ1-1,-
CASLGEGNTGELFF,TGTGCCTCCCTGGGCGAGGGAAACACCGGGGAGCTGTTTTTT,-,TRBV30,TRBJ2-2,-
CASSSLAESYNEQFF,TGTGCCAGCAGTTCCCTAGCGGAATCCTACAATGAGCAGTTCTTC,-,TRBV6-5,TRBJ2-1,TRBD2
CASFRGDSLVNGYTF,TGTGCCAGCTTCAGAGGGGACAGCTTGGTTAATGGCTACACCTTC,-,TRBV5-5,TRBJ1-2,TRBD1
CASSLARASGRIPYEQYF,TGTGCCAGCAGCTTAGCGAGGGCTAGCGGGAGGATCCCCTACGAGCAGTACTTC,-,TRBV7-9,TRBJ2-7,TRBD2
CASSLDRVTVNEKLFF,TGTGCCAGCAGCTTAGACCGGGTGACGGTTAATGAAAAACTGTTTTTT,-,TRBV11-2,TRBJ1-4,-
CASSLGEGFVEQFF,TGCGCCAGCAGCTTGGGGGAGGGCTTCGTTGAGCAGTTCTTC,once,TRBV5-1,TRBJ2-1,TRBD2
CATNHWGQGRREETQYF,TGTGCCACCAATCATTGGGGACAGGGCAGGAGGGAGGAGACCCAGTACTTC,-,TRBV28,TRBJ2-5,TRBD1
CASSVDGSQGYEQYF,TGTGCCAGCAGCGTAGACGGGAGCCAGGGCTACGAGCAGTACTTC,once,TRBV9,TRBJ2-7,-
CASSLGQTGNTIYF,TGCGCCAGCAGCTTGGGGCAGACTGGAAACACCATATATTTT,-,TRBV5-1,TRBJ1-3,-
CASSPGQAITDTQYF,TGTGCCAGCAGCCCTGGACAGGCCATCACAGATACGCAGTATTTT,-,TRBV7-9,TRBJ2-3,TRBD1
CSARGGNEQFF,TGCAGTGCTCGCGGAGGGAATGAGCAGTTCTTC,-,TRBV20-1,TRBJ2-1,-
CASRQYGELFF,TGTGCCAGCAGACAGTACGGGGAGCTGTTTTTT,-,TRBV12-3/TRBV12-4,TRBJ2-2,-
CASMKEGMNTEAFF,TGTGCCAGTATGAAGGAGGGAATGAACACTGAAGCTTTCTTT,once,TRBV19,TRBJ1-1,-
CASSLGGRDGYTF,TGCGCCAGCAGCTTGGGAGGGCGCGATGGCTACACCTTC,few,TRBV5-1,TRBJ1-2,-
CASRLTLHAGDGGNTIYF,TGTGCCAGTAGATTGACGCTCCACGCGGGCGACGGTGGAAACACCATATATTTT,-,TRBV19,TRBJ1-3,-
CSVVRDINEQFF,TGCAGCGTTGTGCGCGACATCAATGAGCAGTTCTTC,-,TRBV29-1,TRBJ2-1,-
CSVAGRANTEAFF,TGCAGCGTGGCCGGGAGGGCGAACACTGAAGCTTTCTTT,once,TRBV29-1,TRBJ1-1,-
CASSQGHTNTGELFF,TGTGCCAGCAGCCAAGGACATACGAACACCGGGGAGCTGTTTTTT,-,TRBV4-2,TRBJ2-2,-
CASSPLRGLAGDTQYF,TGTGCCAGCAGCCCGTTACGGGGACTAGCTGGGGATACGCAGTATTTT,-,TRBV4-2,TRBJ2-3,TRBD2
CASSGTPGDSGNTIYF,TGTGCCAGCAGTGGGACCCCAGGGGACTCTGGAAACACCATATATTTT,few,TRBV25-1,TRBJ1-3,-
CATHRPGNTTYF,TGTGCCACTCACCGGCCGGGAAACACCACATATTTT,-,TRBV10-3,TRBJ1-3,-
CASSHLTGASGNTIYF,TGTGCCAGCAGCCATTTGACAGGAGCCTCTGGAAACACCATATATTTT,-,TRBV3-1/TRBV3-2,TRBJ1-3,-
CASSNGVGNQPQHF,TGTGCCAGTAGTAACGGGGTCGGCAATCAGCCCCAGCATTTT,-,TRBV19,TRBJ1-5,-
CASSQEGPGGAGDYNEQFF,TGTGCCAGCAGCCAAGAGGGGCCCGGGGGAGCGGGAGACTACAATGAGCAGTTCTTC,-,TRBV4-2,TRBJ2-1,TRBD2
CASSLGAAQETQYF,TGCGCCAGCAGCTTGGGGGCAGCCCAAGAGACCCAGTACTTC,-,TRBV5-1,TRBJ2-5,-
CASSLGTVNYGYTF,TGTGCCAGCAGCTTGGGGACAGTCAACTATGGCTACACCTTC,-,TRBV13,TRBJ1-2,TRBD1
CATAVVGAGGTYEQYF,TGTGCCACCGCCGTAGTGGGGGCGGGAGGTACCTACGAGCAGTACTTC,-,TRBV24-1,TRBJ2-7,TRBD2
CASSIDSFTDTQYF,TGTGCCAGCAGCATCGATAGTTTCACAGATACGCAGTATTTT,-,TRBV5-5,TRBJ2-3,-
CASSQRGNTEAFF,TGTGCCAGCAGCCAAAGGGGGAACACTGAAGCTTTCTTT,-,TRBV11-2,TRBJ1-1,-
CASSIDRGGWNEQYF,TGTGCCAGTAGTATAGATCGCGGAGGGTGGAACGAGCAGTACTTC,-,TRBV19,TRBJ2-7,-
CASSSGRNRNEQFF,TGTGCCAGTAGTAGCGGGAGGAACAGGAATGAGCAGTTCTTC,-,TRBV19,TRBJ2-1,TRBD2